Listed below are T cell receptor beta chains from one sample, sequenced in a study of T and B cells in COVID-19 patients. From the multiplex PCR reads, TCRdb called clonotypes with MiXCR, one entry per CDR3 protein. The repertoire holds some 2,100 distinct CDR3 sequences, with roughly a quarter as singletons. Sequencing was performed on blood. Every receptor here comes from a human donor with active COVID-19. Both conserved end residues are part of each CDR3. The D gene is left open where the match is weak. The listing skips clone size in some rows; elsewhere it reads once, few, many or a size class.

j_call cdr3_length clone_size v_call d_call cdr3_aa cdr3_nt
TRBJ2-3 16 . TRBV5-5 . CASSLAEGRVTDTQYF TGCGCCAGCAGCTTGGCCGAGGGCAGGGTTACAGATACGCAGTATTTT
TRBJ1-2 13 . TRBV5-5 . CASSLAGTYGYTF TGTGCCAGCAGCTTGGCAGGGACCTATGGCTACACCTTC
TRBJ2-7 19 many TRBV6-5 TRBD2 CASSYQGLAGGPGPYEQYF TGTGCCAGCAGTTACCAAGGACTAGCGGGAGGGCCGGGCCCCTACGAGCAGTACTTC
TRBJ1-1 15 many TRBV15 TRBD1 CATSRERQGFSEAFF TGTGCCACCAGCAGAGAACGACAGGGTTTCTCTGAAGCTTTCTTT
TRBJ2-7 16 . TRBV5-6 TRBD2 CARSLGTSGRVGEQYF TGTGCCAGAAGCCTGGGGACTAGCGGGAGAGTGGGCGAGCAGTACTTC
TRBJ1-2 14 few TRBV20-1 TRBD1 CSARGDREYYGYTF TGCAGTGCTAGAGGAGACAGGGAGTACTATGGCTACACCTTC
TRBJ2-2 15 medium-sized TRBV6-5 . CASSFGTLNTGELFF TGTGCCAGCAGCTTCGGGACCCTAAACACCGGGGAGCTGTTTTTT
TRBJ2-5 15 few TRBV11-2 . CASSSRRTIQETQYF TGTGCCAGCAGCTCACGCCGGACTATTCAAGAGACCCAGTACTTC
TRBJ2-7 14 . TRBV20-1 TRBD2 CSARDPLAGAEQYF TGCAGTGCTAGAGATCCGCTAGCGGGAGCCGAGCAGTACTTC
TRBJ1-6 17 medium-sized TRBV27 TRBD1 CASSLGQGDSGNSPLHF TGTGCCAGCAGTTTGGGACAGGGTGATTCAGGGAATTCACCCCTCCACTTT
TRBJ1-5 15 many TRBV19 . CASWPQGYSNQPQHF TGTGCCAGTTGGCCCCAGGGTTATAGCAATCAGCCCCAGCATTTT
TRBJ2-7 13 medium-sized TRBV6-5 . CASSYSGRLEQYF TGTGCCAGCAGTTACTCGGGCCGTCTCGAGCAGTACTTC
TRBJ2-7 16 few TRBV20-1 . CSARDDRGGQTYEQYF TGCAGTGCTAGAGACGATAGGGGGGGGCAGACCTACGAGCAGTACTTC
TRBJ2-7 12 medium-sized TRBV6-5 TRBD1 CATRSDRGVKYF TGTGCCACCCGTTCGGACAGGGGAGTTAAGTACTTC
TRBJ2-3 16 medium-sized TRBV19 TRBD1 CASSPRQGLNTDTQYF TGTGCCAGTAGTCCCAGACAGGGGCTGAACACAGATACGCAGTATTTT
TRBJ2-5 14 . TRBV14 TRBD2 CASSTLAALGTQYF TGTGCCAGCAGCACCCTAGCGGCGCTGGGGACCCAGTACTTC
TRBJ2-5 14 few TRBV6-2/TRBV6-3 . CASSYQNLAETQYF TGTGCCAGCAGTTACCAGAACCTAGCAGAGACCCAGTACTTC
TRBJ1-5 16 few TRBV7-6 TRBD1 CASSFLPGQGNQPQHF TGTGCCAGCAGCTTCCTCCCGGGACAGGGAAATCAGCCCCAGCATTTT